This T cell receptor (beta chain) was observed in a study of cytomegalovirus exposure and HLA in healthy donors. Findings and caveats of the study: In a later analysis, CMV-associated beta chains were mostly HLA-associated, it appeared. One variant, a missense change in DCLRE1C, was linked in a later analysis to TCR beta V- and J-gene trimming.

Comment on this clone: The antigen remains undetermined.

The PCR made use of 60 Vbeta and 13 Jbeta primers. Data came from immunoSEQ multiplex PCR; TCRdb stores just in-frame clones and leaves some out. The sample includes approximately 160,000 clones, under 85% of them seen just once. The V segment lost 4 bases and the J segment 3 bases; nucleotides outside the gene matches: 9. Per germline, CDR1 SGHRS and CDR2 YFSETQ. This CDR3 is built from 17 residues. The chain has TRBV5-1 and TRBJ2-1; 11 positions match TRBD2. Sequenced sample: PBMCs. The source of this sequence is a woman aged 25-40 years in good health and CMV-seronegative. The CDR3 DNA sequence: TGCGCCAGCAGCGTACCTTTACTAGCGGGGGACTACAATGAGCAGTTCTTC. Encoded protein: CASSVPLLAGDYNEQFF.